This is a list of T cell receptor beta chains from one sample in a study of CD8+ T cells in alopecia areata. Sequenced by immunoSEQ multiplex PCR; TCRdb stores in-frame clones only, minus some. Here the sample spans over 100,000 clones, more than 40% being singletons. Sequences were derived from CD4+ T cells sorted from blood, sampled at week 4, from a patient treated with tofacitinib. Receptors originate from a human donor with alopecia areata. Both conserved end residues are part of each CDR3. Fields, in order: J gene, D gene, clone size, V gene, CDR3 protein, CDR3 DNA. The D gene is left open where the match is weak. Not all rows give a size; the values are once, few, many and, for expanded clones, a class.

TRBJ1-2	.	few	TRBV23-1	CASSHHRSHGYTF	TGCGCCAGCAGTCATCATAGGTCCCATGGCTACACCTTC
TRBJ1-1	.	.	TRBV11-2	CASSLRPTRGTEAFF	TGTGCCAGCAGCTTACGGCCCACAAGGGGGACTGAAGCTTTCTTT
TRBJ1-2	.	few	TRBV30	CAWRSMGNYGYTF	TGTGCCTGGAGATCGATGGGGAACTATGGCTACACCTTC
TRBJ1-2	.	few	TRBV19	CASSMDSYYGYTF	TGTGCCAGTAGTATGGACAGTTACTATGGCTACACCTTC
TRBJ2-2	.	.	TRBV11-1	CASSSGTPNTGELFF	TGTGCCAGCAGCTCCGGGACCCCGAACACCGGGGAGCTGTTTTTT
TRBJ2-5	.	.	TRBV29-1	CSVERTALQETQYF	TGCAGCGTGGAAAGGACAGCACTACAAGAGACCCAGTACTTC
TRBJ2-1	.	.	TRBV4-2	CASSQDGGYNEQFF	TGTGCCAGCAGCCAAGATGGGGGCTACAATGAGCAGTTCTTC
TRBJ2-5	TRBD1	.	TRBV29-1	CSVGTGPETQYF	TGCAGCGTTGGGACAGGGCCTGAGACCCAGTACTTC
TRBJ2-5	TRBD1	.	TRBV4-1	CASSQALTGGNYQETQYF	TGCGCCAGCAGCCAGGCCCTAACAGGGGGAAATTACCAAGAGACCCAGTACTTC
TRBJ2-5	.	few	TRBV29-1	CSVGGGAGQETQYF	TGCAGCGTTGGAGGGGGCGCGGGACAAGAGACCCAGTACTTC
TRBJ1-2	.	.	TRBV11-2	CASSFVDDTF	TGTGCCAGCAGCTTCGTGGACGACACCTTC
TRBJ1-5	.	.	TRBV27	CASSLRAASNQPQHF	TGTGCCAGCAGTTTGAGGGCAGCTAGCAATCAGCCCCAGCATTTT
TRBJ1-1	.	few	TRBV2	CASGAAPNTEAFF	TGTGCCAGCGGAGCTGCACCGAACACTGAAGCTTTCTTT
TRBJ2-7	TRBD2	.	TRBV7-9	CASSLSGGSAYEQYF	TGTGCCAGCAGCTTATCGGGCGGGAGCGCGTACGAGCAGTACTTC
TRBJ2-7	.	.	TRBV10-3	CATAGGSYEQYF	TGTGCCACCGCGGGCGGCTCCTACGAGCAGTACTTC
TRBJ1-5	.	.	TRBV19	CASSQGFDQPQHF	TGTGCCAGTAGTCAGGGTTTCGATCAGCCCCAGCATTTT
TRBJ1-2	TRBD1	.	TRBV29-1	CSVVGQGRGNYGYTF	TGCAGCGTTGTAGGACAGGGAAGGGGAAACTATGGCTACACCTTC
TRBJ2-5	.	.	TRBV5-4	CASRAGTEETQYF	TGTGCCAGCAGGGCTGGGACGGAAGAGACCCAGTACTTC
TRBJ2-1	TRBD1	.	TRBV5-1	CASSPTGLSYNEQFF	TGCGCCAGCAGCCCGACAGGGCTCTCCTACAATGAGCAGTTCTTC
TRBJ1-6	TRBD1	once	TRBV4-2	CASSRDRDRGDSPLHF	TGTGCCAGCAGCCGGGACCGGGACAGGGGTGATTCACCCCTCCACTTT
TRBJ2-7	TRBD1	.	TRBV7-9	CASSSDRESSEQYF	TGTGCCAGCAGCTCCGACAGGGAGTCTTCCGAGCAGTACTTC
TRBJ1-4	.	few	TRBV20-1	CSAQSGEKLFF	TGCAGTGCTCAATCGGGCGAAAAACTGTTTTTT
TRBJ1-5	TRBD1	.	TRBV30	CAWTTGGNQPQHF	TGTGCCTGGACTACAGGGGGCAATCAGCCCCAGCATTTT
TRBJ1-6	TRBD1	.	TRBV30	CAWSLTGGGKGSPLHF	TGTGCCTGGAGTCTCACAGGGGGAGGCAAAGGTTCACCCCTCCACTTT
TRBJ2-4	.	.	TRBV29-1	CSVTGRLTRDIQYF	TGCAGCGTTACCGGGCGGCTTACCAGGGACATTCAGTACTTC
TRBJ2-1	.	few	TRBV30	CAWSVLSGYNEQFF	TGTGCCTGGAGTGTACTGTCGGGATACAATGAGCAGTTCTTC
TRBJ2-7	.	.	TRBV2	CASSYRSYEQYF	TGTGCCAGCAGCTACCGATCCTACGAGCAGTACTTC
TRBJ1-5	TRBD1	.	TRBV7-2	CASAGQASNQPQHF	TGTGCCAGCGCCGGACAGGCAAGCAATCAGCCCCAGCATTTT
TRBJ2-2	TRBD2	.	TRBV25-1	CASSSGRGKSGNTGELFF	TGTGCCAGCAGTTCTGGGCGGGGGAAATCGGGGAACACCGGGGAGCTGTTTTTT
TRBJ2-3	TRBD2	.	TRBV6-5	CASSRAGVSTDTQYF	TGTGCCAGCAGTCGAGCGGGGGTTAGCACAGATACGCAGTATTTT
TRBJ1-2	.	.	TRBV25-1	CASREQGYGYTF	TGTGCCAGCAGGGAACAGGGCTATGGCTACACCTTC
TRBJ2-7	.	.	TRBV29-1	CSVDSRGSSYEQYF	TGCAGCGTTGATTCCAGGGGAAGTAGCTACGAGCAGTACTTC
TRBJ1-2	TRBD1	.	TRBV5-1	CASRTGDVSGYGYTF	TGCGCCAGCAGGACAGGGGACGTATCAGGCTATGGCTACACCTTC
TRBJ1-2	.	few	TRBV18	CASSPREGDGYTF	TGTGCCAGCTCACCACGGGAGGGGGATGGCTACACCTTC
TRBJ2-1	.	.	TRBV18	CASSPLKSTNNEQFF	TGTGCCAGCTCACCACTGAAATCCACTAACAATGAGCAGTTCTTC
TRBJ1-4	TRBD1	.	TRBV5-4	CASSQDRANEKLFF	TGTGCCAGCAGCCAGGACAGGGCTAATGAAAAACTGTTTTTT
TRBJ1-1	.	.	TRBV4-2	CASSQDSGRDTEAFF	TGTGCCAGCAGCCAAGATTCAGGGAGAGACACTGAAGCTTTCTTT
TRBJ2-7	.	.	TRBV7-2	CASSPYLAKEQYF	TGTGCCAGCAGCCCTTATTTAGCGAAAGAGCAGTACTTC
TRBJ1-2	.	.	TRBV6-5	CATSPGYGYTF	TGTGCCACGTCTCCCGGCTATGGCTACACCTTC
TRBJ2-1	.	.	TRBV29-1	CRGGTQGNEQFF	TGCAGGGGCGGAACCCAAGGGAATGAGCAGTTCTTC
TRBJ1-5	TRBD1	.	TRBV5-6	CASSSIQGKPQHF	TGTGCCAGCAGCTCTATACAGGGGAAGCCCCAGCATTTT
TRBJ2-1	TRBD1	.	TRBV29-1	CSVNLGTGGNEQFF	TGCAGCGTTAATCTGGGGACAGGGGGGAATGAGCAGTTCTTC